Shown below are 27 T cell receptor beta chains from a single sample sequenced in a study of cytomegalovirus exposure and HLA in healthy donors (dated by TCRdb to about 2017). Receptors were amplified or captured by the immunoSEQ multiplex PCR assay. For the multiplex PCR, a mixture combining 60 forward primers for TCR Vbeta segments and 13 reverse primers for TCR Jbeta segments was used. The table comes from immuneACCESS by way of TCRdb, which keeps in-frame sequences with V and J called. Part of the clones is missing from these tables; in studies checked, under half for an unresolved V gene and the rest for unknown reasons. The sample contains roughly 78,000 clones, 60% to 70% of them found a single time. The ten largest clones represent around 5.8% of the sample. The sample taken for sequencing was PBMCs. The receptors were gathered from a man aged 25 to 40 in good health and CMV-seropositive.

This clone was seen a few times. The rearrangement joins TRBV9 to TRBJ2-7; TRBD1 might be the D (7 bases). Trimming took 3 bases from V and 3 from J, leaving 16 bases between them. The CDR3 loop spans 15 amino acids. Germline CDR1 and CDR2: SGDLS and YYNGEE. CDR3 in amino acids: CASSAGGGPRYEQYF. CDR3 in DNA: TGTGCCAGCAGCGCCGGAGGGGGCCCACGCTACGAGCAGTACTTC.

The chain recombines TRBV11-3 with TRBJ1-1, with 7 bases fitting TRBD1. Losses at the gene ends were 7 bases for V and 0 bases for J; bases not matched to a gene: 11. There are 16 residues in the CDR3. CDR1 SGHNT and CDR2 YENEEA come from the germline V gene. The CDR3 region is CASIGRGSNMNTEAFF. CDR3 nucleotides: TGTGCCAGCATTGGCAGGGGGAGCAACATGAACACTGAAGCTTTCTTT.

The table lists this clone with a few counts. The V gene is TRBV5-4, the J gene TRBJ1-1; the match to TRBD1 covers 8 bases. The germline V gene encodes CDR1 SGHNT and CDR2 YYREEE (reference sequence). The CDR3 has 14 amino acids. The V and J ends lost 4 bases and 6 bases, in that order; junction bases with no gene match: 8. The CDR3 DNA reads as TGTGCCAGCAGCGAAACAGGGGGAGTCCCTGAAGCTTTCTTT. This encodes CASSETGGVPEAFF.

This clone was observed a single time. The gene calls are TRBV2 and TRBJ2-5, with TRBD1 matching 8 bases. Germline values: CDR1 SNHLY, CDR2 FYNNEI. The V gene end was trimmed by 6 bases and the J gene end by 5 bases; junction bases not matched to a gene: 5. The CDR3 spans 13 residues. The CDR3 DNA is TGTGCCAGCAGCAAGGACAGGGCGGAGACCCAGTACTTC. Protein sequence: CASSKDRAETQYF.

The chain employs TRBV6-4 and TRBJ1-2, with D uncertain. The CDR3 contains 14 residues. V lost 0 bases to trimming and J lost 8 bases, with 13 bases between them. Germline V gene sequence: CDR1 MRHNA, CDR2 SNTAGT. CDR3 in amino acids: CASSDSISRGGYTF. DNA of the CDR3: TGTGCCAGCAGTGACTCGATTTCCAGAGGGGGCTACACCTTC.

The CDR3 sequence: CASSSTGFGTEAFF. CDR3 in DNA: TGTGCCAGCAGCTCCACGGGATTCGGCACTGAAGCTTTCTTT. The gene calls are TRBV7-3 and TRBJ1-1; D call uncertain. This CDR3 comprises 14 residues. Germline values: CDR1 SGHTA, CDR2 FQGTGA. V was shortened by 4 bases and J by 4 bases, with 13 bases between the two germline ends.

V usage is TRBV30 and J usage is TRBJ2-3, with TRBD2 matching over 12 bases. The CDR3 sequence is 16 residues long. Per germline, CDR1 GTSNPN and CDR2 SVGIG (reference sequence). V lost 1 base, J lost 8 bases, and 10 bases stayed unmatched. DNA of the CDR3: TGTGCCTGGAGTGCCCGACTAGCGGGGGTCGGAGGTACGCAGTATTTT. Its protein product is CAWSARLAGVGGTQYF.

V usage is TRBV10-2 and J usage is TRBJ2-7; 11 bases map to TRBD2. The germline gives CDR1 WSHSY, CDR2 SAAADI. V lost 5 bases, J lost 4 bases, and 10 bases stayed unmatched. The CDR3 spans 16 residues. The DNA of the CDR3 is TGCGCCAGCAGTACTAGCGGGGGTGTTCTAGGGTACGAGCAGTACTTC. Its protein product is CASSTSGGVLGYEQYF.

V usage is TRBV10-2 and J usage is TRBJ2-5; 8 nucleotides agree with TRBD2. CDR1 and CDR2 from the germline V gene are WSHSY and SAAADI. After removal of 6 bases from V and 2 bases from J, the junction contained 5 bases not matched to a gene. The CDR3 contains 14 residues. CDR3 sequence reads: CASRNAGGQETQYF. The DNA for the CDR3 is TGCGCCAGCAGAAACGCGGGGGGTCAAGAGACCCAGTACTTC.

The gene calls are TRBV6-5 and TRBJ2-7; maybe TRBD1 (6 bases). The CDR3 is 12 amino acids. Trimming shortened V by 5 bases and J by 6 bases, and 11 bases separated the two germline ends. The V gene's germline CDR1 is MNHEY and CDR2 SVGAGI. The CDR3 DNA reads TGTGCCAGCAGTATCAGGGGCGGCGAGCAGTACTTC. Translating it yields CASSIRGGEQYF.

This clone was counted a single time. CDR3 DNA sequence: TGCAGCGTTGAAGATCGCGCGACTAGCACAGATACGCAGTATTTT. Translated, it gives CSVEDRATSTDTQYF. This chain connects TRBV29-1 to TRBJ2-3; D unclear. Germline CDR1 reads SQVTM; CDR2 reads ANQGSEA. V lost 0 bases and J 0 bases, leaving 10 bases between the germline ends. The CDR3 totals 15 residues.

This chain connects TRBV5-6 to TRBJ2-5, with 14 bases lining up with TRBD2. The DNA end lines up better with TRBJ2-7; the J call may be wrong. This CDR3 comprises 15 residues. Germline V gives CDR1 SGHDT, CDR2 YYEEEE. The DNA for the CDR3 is TGTGCCAGCAGCGCGACTAGCGGGGGGGCTTACGAGCAGTACTTC. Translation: CASSATSGGAYEQYF.

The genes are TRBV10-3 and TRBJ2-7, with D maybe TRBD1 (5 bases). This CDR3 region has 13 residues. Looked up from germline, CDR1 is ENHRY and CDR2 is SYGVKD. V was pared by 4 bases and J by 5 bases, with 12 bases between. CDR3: CAISVPGSDEQYF. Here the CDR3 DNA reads TGTGCCATCAGTGTTCCAGGGTCGGACGAGCAGTACTTC.

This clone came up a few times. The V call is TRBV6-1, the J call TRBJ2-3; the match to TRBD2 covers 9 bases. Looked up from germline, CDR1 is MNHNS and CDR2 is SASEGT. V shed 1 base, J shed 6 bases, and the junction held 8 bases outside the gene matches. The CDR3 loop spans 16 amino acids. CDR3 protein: CASSEVSGRGGDTQYF. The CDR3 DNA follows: TGTGCCAGCAGTGAAGTGTCCGGGCGGGGGGGGGATACGCAGTATTTT.

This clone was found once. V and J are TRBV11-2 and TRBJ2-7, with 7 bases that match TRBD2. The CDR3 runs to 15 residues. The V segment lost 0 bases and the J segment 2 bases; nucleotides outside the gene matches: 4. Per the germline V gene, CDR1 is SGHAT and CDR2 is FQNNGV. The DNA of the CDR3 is TGTGCCAGCAGCTTAGAGCCTAGCGGTGCCTACGAGCAGTACTTC. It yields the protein CASSLEPSGAYEQYF.

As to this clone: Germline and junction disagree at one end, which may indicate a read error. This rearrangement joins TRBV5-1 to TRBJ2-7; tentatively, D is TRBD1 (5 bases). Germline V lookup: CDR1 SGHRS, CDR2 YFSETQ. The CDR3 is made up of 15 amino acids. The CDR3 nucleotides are TGCGCCAGCAGCTTGGAGGGGCCGGTAAACTACGAGCGGTACTTC. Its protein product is CASSLEGPVNYERYF.

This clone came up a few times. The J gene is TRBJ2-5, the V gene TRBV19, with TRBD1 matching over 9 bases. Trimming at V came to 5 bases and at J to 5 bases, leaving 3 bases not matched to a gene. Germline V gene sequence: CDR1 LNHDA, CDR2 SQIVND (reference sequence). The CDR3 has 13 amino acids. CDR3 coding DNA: TGTGCCAGTAGTCCTGACAGGGGGGAGACCCAGTACTTC. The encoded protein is CASSPDRGETQYF.

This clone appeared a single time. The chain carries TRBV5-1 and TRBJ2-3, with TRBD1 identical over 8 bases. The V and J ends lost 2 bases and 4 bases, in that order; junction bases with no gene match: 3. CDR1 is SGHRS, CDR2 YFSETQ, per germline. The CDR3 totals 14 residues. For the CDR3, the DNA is TGCGCCAGCAGCTTCGGACAGGGCCCAGATACGCAGTATTTT. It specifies CASSFGQGPDTQYF.

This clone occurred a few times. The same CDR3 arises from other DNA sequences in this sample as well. The CDR3 region has the DNA TGCGCCAGCAGCTTGGAGGTAGCGCGGGAGCAGTACTTC. Its protein is CASSLEVAREQYF. The gene calls are TRBV5-1 and TRBJ2-7; D is possibly TRBD2 (5 bases). The CDR3 runs 13 residues. CDR1 is SGHRS and CDR2 is YFSETQ in the germline V gene. The V and J ends lost 0 bases and 7 bases respectively, with 11 bases between them.

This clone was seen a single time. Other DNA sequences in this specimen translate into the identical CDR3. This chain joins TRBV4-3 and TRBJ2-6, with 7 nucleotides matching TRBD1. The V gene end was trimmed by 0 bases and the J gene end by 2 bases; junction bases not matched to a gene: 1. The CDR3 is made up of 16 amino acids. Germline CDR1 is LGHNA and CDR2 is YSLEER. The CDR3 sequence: CASSQEQGTGANVLTF. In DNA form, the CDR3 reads TGCGCCAGCAGCCAAGAACAGGGGACTGGGGCCAACGTCCTGACTTTC.

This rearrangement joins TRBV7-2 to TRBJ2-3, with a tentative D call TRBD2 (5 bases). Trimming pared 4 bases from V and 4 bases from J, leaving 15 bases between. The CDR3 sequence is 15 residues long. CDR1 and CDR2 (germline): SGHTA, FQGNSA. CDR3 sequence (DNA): TGTGCCAGCAGCTCCGCGACCGGGGTTTCAGATACGCAGTATTTT. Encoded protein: CASSSATGVSDTQYF.

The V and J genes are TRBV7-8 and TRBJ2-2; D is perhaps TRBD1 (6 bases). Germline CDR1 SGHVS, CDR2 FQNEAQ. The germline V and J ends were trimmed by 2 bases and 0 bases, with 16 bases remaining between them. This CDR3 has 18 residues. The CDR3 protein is CASSLSLLRTANTGELFF. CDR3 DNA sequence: TGTGCCAGCAGCTTATCCCTCCTAAGGACAGCGAACACCGGGGAGCTGTTTTTT.

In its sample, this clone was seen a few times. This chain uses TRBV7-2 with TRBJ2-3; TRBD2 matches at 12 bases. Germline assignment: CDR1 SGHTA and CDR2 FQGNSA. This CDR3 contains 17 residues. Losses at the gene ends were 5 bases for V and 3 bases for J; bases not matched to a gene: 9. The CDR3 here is CASSPRLAGARTDTQYF. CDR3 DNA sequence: TGTGCCAGCAGCCCCCGACTAGCGGGAGCTAGGACAGATACGCAGTATTTT.

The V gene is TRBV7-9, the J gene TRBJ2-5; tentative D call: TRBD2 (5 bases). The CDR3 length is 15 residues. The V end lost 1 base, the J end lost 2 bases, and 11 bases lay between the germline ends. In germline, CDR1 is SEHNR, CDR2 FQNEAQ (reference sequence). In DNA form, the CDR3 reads TGTGCCAGCAGCTTAGTTAGCGCCGAGCAAGAGACCCAGTACTTC. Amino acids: CASSLVSAEQETQYF.

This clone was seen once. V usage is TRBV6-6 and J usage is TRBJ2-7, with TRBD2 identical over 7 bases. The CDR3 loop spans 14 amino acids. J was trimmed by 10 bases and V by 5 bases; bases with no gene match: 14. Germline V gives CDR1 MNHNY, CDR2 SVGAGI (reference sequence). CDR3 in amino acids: CASSDRTSWRGQYF. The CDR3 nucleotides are TGTGCCAGCAGTGACCGGACTAGTTGGCGAGGACAGTACTTC.

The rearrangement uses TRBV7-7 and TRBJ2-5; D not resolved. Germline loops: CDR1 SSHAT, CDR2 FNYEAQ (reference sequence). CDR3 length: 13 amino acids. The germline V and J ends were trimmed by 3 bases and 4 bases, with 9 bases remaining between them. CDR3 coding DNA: TGTGCCAGCAGCTTGACTTTTGTAGAGACCCAGTACTTC. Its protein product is CASSLTFVETQYF.

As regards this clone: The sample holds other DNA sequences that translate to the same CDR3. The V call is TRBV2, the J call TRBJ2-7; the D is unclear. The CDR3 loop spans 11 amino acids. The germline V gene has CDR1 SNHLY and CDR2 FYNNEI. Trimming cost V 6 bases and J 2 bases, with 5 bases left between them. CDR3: CASSATYEQYF. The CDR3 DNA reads TGTGCCAGCAGCGCTACCTACGAGCAGTACTTC.